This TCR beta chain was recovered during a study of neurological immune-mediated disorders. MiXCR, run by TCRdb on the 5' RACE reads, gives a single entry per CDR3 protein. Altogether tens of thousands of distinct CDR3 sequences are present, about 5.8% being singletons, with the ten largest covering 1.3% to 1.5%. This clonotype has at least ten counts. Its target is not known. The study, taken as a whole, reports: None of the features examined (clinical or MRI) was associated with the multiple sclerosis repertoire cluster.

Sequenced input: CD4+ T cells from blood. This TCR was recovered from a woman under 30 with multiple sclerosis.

CDR3 DNA: TGCAGTGCTATACGGGGCCCCCCCATGAACACTGAAGCTTTCTTT. This codes for CSAIRGPPMNTEAFF. The chain combines TRBV20-1 with TRBJ1-1; D is possibly TRBD1 (5 bases). CDR3 length equals 15 residues. The germline V gene has CDR1 DFQATT and CDR2 SNEGSKA (reference sequence). V was cut by 4 bases and J by 0 bases, with 15 bases left in between.